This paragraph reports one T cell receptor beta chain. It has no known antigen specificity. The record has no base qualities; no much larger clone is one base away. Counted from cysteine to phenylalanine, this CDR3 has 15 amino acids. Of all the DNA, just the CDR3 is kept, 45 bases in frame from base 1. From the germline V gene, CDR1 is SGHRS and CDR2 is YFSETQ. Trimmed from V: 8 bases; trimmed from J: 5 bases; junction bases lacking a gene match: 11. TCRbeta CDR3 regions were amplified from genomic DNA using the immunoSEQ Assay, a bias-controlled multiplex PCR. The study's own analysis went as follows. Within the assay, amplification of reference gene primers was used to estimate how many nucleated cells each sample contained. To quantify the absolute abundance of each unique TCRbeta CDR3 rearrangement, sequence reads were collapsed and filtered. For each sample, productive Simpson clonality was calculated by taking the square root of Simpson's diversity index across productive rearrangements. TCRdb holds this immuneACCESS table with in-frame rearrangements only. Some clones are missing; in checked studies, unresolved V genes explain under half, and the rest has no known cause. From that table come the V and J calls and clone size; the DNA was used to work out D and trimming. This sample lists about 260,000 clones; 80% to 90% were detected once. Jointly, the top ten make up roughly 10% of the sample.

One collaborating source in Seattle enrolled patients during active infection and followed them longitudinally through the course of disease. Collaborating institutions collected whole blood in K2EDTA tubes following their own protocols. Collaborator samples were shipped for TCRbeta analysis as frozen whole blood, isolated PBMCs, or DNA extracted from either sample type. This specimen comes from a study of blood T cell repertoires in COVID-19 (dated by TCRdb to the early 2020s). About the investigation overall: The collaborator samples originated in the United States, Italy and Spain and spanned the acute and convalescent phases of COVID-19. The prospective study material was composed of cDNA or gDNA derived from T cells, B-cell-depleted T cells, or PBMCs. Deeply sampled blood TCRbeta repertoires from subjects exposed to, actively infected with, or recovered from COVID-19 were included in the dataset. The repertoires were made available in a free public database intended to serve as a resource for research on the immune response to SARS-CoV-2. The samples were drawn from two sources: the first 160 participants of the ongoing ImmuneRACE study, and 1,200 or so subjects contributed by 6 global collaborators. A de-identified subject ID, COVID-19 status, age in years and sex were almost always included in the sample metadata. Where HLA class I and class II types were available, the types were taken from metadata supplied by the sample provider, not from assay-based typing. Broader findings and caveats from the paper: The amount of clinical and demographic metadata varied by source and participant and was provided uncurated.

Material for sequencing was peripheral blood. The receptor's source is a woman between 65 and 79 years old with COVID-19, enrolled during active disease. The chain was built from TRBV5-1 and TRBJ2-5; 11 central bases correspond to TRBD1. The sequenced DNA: TGCGCCAGTTACATCGGACAGGGGGCTAGTGAGACCCAGTACTTC. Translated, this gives CASYIGQGASETQYF.